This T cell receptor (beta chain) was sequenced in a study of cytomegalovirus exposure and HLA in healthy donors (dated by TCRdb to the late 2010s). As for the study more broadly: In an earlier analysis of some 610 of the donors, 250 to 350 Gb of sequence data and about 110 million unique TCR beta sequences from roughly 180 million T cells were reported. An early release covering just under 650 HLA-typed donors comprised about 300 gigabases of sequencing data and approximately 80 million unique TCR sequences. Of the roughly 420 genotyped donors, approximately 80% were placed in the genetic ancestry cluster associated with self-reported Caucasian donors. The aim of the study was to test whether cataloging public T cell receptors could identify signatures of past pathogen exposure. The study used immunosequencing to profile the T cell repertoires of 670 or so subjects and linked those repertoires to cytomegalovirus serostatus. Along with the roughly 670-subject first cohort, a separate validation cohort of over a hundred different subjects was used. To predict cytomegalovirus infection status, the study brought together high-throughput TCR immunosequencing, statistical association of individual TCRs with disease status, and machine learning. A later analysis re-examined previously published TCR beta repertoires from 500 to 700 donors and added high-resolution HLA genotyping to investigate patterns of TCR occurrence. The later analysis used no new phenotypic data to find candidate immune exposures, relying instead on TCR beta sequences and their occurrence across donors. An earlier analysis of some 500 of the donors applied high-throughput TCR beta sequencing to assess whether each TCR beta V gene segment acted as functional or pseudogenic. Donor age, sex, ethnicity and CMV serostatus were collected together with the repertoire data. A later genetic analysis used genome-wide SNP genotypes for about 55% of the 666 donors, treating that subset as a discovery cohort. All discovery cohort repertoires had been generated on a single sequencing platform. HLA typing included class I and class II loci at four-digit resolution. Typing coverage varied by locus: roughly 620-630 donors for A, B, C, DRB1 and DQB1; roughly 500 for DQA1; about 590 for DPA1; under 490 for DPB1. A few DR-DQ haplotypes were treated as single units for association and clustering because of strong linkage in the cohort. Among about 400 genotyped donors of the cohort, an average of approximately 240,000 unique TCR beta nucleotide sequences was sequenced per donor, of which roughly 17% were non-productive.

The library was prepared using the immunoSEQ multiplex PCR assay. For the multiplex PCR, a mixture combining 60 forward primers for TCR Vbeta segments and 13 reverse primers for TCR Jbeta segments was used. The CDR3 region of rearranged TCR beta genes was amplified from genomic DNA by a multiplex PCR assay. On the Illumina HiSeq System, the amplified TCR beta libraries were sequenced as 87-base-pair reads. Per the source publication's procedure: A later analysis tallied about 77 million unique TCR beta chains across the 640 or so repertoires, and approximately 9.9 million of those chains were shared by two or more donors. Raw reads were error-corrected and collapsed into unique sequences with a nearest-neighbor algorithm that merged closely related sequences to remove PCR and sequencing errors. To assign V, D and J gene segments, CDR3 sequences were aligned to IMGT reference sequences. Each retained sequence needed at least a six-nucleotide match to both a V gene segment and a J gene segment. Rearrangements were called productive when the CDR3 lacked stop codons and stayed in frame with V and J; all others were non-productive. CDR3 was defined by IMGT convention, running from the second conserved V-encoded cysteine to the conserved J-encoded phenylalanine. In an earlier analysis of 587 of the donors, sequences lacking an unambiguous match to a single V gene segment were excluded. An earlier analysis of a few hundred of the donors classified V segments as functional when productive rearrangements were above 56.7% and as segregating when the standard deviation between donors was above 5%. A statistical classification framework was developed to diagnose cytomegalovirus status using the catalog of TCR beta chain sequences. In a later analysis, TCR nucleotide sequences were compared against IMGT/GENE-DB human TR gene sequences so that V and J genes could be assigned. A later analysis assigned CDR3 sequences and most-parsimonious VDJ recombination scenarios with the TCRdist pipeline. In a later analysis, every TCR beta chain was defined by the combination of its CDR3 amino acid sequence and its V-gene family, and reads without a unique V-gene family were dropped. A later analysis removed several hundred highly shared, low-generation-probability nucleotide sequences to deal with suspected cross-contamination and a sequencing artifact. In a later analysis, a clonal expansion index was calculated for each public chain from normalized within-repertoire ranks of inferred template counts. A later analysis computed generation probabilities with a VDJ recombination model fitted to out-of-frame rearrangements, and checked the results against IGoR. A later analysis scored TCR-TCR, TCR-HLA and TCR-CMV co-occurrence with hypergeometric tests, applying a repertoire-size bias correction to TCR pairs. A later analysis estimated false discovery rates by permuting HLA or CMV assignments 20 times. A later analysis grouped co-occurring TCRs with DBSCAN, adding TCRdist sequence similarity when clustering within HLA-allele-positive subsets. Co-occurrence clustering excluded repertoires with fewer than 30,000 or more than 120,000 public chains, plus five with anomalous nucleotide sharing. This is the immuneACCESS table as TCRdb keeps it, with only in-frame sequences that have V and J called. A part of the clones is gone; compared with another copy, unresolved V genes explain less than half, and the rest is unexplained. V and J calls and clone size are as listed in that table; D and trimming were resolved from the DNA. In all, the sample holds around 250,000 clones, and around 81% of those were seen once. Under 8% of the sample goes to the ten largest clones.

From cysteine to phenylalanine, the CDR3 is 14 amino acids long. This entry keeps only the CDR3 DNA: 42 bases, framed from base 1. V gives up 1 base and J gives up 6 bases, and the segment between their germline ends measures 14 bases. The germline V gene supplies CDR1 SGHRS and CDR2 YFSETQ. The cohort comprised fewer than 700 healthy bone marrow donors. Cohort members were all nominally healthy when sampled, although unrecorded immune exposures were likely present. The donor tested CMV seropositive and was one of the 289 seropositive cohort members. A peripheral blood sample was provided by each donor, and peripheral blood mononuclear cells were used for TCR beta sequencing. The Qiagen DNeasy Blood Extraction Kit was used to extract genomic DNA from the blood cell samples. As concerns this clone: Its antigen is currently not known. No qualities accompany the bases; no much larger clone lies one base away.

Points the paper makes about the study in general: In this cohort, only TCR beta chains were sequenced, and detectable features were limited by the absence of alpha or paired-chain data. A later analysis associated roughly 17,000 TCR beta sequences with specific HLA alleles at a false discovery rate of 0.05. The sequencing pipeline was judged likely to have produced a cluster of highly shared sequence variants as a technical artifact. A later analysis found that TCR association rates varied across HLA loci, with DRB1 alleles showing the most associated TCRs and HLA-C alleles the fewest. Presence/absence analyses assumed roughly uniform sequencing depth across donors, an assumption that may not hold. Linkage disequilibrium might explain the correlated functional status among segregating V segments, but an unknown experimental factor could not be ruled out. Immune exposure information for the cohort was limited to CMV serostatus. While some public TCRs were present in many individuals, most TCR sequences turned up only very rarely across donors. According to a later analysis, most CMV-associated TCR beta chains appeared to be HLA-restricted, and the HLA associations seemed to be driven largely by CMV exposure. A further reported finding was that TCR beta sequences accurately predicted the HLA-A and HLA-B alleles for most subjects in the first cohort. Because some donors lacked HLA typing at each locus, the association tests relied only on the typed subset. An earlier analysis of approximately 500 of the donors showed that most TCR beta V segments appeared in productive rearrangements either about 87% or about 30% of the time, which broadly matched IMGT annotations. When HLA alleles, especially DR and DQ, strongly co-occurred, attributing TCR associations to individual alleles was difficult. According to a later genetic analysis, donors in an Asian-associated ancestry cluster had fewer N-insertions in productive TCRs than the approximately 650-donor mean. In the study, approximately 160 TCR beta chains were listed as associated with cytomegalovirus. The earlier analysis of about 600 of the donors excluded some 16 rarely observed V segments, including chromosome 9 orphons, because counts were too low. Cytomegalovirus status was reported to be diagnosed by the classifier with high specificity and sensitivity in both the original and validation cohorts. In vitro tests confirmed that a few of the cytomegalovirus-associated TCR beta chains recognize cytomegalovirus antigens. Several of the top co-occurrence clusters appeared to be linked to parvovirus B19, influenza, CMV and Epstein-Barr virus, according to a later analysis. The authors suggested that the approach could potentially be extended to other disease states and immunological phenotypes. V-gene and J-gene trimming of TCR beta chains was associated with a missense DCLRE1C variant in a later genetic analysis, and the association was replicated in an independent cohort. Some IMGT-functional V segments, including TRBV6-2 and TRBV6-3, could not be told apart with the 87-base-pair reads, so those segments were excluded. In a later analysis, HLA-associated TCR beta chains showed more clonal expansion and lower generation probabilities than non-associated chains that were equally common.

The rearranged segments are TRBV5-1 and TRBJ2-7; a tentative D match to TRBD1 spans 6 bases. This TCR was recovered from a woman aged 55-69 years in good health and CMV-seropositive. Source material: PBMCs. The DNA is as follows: TGCGCCAGCAGCTTGACAGGGACCGAGGGCGAGCAGTACTTC. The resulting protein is CASSLTGTEGEQYF.